This T cell receptor beta chain appears in the sequencing data of a study of T cells after yellow fever vaccination. Study as a whole: CD3, CD45RA, CCR7 and CD95 defined the sorted EM, EMRA, CM and Tscm memory subsets. Study results and limitations: Among sorted memory subsets on day 0, almost all vaccine-responding clonotypes fell below detection. Boosting was followed by the reappearance of most primary-vaccination clones (roughly 96% CD4, around 90% CD8).

The TCR cDNA carried a universal primer site and UMIs from 5'RACE template switching. Each CDR3 protein is one row after TCRdb ran MiXCR on the 5' RACE reads. The table lists around 60,000 distinct CDR3 sequences, approximately 5.5% of them singletons, with roughly 28% in the top ten. This clonotype was detected ten times or more. The specimen was PBMCs, either bulk or a sorted T-cell subset (CD4+, CD8+, memory, or dextramer-sorted; not recorded which), collected on the day of the yellow fever booster vaccination. The receptor's source is a young man who received the YFV17D yellow fever vaccine.

CDR3 sequence reads: CASSSFLEGRLYNEQFF. The CDR3 bases are TGTGCCAGCAGTTCCTTCCTTGAGGGGAGACTCTACAATGAGCAGTTCTTC. The V and J genes are TRBV6-6 and TRBJ2-1; D possibly uses TRBD1 or TRBD2 (5 bases each). V dropped 4 bases and J dropped 3 bases, with 19 bases sitting between them. In germline, CDR1 is MNHNY, CDR2 SVGAGI (reference sequence). The CDR3 contains 17 residues.